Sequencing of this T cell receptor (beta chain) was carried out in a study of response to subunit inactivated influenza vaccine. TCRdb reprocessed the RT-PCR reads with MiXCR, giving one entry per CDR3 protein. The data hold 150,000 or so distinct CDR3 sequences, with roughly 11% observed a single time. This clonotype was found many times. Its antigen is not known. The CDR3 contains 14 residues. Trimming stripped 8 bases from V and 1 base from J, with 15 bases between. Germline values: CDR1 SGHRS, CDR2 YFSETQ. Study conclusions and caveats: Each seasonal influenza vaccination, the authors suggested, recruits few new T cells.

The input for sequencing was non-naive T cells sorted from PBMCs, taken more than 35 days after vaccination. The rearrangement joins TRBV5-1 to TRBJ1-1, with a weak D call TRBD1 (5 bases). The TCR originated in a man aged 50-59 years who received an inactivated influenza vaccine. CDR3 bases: TGCGCCAGTCATGCCGGGACGCCGAACACTGAAGCTTTCTTT. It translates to CASHAGTPNTEAFF. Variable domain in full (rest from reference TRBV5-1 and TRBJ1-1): KAGVTQTPRYLIKTRGQQVTLSCSPISGHRSVSWYQQTPGQGLQFLFEYFSETQRNKGNFPGRFSGRQFSNSRSEMNVSTLELGDSALYLCASHAGTPNTEAFFGQGTRLTVV.